This TCR beta chain was recorded in a study of early stage breast cancer tumors. Trimming cost V 3 bases and J 0 bases, with 7 bases left between them. The CDR3 runs to 14 residues. Germline V gene data show CDR1 as LNHDA and CDR2 as SQIVND (reference sequence). Method: immunoSEQ multiplex PCR; TCRdb's copy keeps in-frame clones and lacks some. The sample records 45,000 to 60,000 clones, 83% being singletons. The TCR sequence derives from a person in their fifties with breast cancer. Source material: blood. The chain joins TRBV19 to TRBJ2-3; D is ambiguous. The CDR3 sequence: CASSIDSSTDTQYF. The CDR3 coding sequence is TGTGCCAGTAGTATTGACTCTAGCACAGATACGCAGTATTTT.